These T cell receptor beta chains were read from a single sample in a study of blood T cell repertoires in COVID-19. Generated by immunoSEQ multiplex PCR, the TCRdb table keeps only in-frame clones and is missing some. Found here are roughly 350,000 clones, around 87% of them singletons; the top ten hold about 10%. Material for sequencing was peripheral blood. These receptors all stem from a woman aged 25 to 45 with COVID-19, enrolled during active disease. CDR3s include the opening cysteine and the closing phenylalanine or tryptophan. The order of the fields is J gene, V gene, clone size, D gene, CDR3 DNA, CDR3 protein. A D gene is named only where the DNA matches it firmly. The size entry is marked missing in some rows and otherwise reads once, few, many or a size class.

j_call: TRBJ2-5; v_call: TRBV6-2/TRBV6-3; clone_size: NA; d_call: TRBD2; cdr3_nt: TGTGCCAGCAGTCTGGGACTAGCGGGAGGGCCCTGGGAGACCCAGTACTTC; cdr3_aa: CASSLGLAGGPWETQYF
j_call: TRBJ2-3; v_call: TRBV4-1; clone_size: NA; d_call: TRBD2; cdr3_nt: TGCGCCAGCAGCCAAGATTCCCTAGCGGGAGCCTCAGATACGCAGTATTTT; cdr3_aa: CASSQDSLAGASDTQYF
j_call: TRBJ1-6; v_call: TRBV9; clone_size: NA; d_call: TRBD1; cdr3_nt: TGTGCCAGCAGACCAGGGGGGACCATTACTAATTCACCCCTCCACTTT; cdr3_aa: CASRPGGTITNSPLHF
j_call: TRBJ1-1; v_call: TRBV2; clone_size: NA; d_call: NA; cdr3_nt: TGTGCCAGCGGCACTTCCGACAGGAACACTGAAGCTTTCTTT; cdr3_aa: CASGTSDRNTEAFF
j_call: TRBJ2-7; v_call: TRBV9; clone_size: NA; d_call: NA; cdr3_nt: TGTGCCAGCAGCGTAGAAACAGGGAGCTCCTACGAGCAGTACTTC; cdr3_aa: CASSVETGSSYEQYF
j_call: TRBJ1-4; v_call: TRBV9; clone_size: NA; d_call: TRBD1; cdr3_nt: TGTGCCAGCAGCGTCACCGGGACAGGGGCCGAAAAACTGTTTTTT; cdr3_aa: CASSVTGTGAEKLFF
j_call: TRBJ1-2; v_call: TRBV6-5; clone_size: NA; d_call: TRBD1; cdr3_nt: TGTGCCAGCAGTCCGGGACAGGCCTTCTATGGCTACACCTTC; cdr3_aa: CASSPGQAFYGYTF
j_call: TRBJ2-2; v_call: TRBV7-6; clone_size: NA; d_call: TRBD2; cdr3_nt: TGTGCCAGCAGCTTAGACGCTAGCGGGGGTAACACCGGGGAGCTGTTTTTT; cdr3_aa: CASSLDASGGNTGELFF
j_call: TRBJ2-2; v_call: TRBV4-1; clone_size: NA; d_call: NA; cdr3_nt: TGCGCCAGCAGCCAAGAACTAGGAGCGAACACCGGGGAGCTGTTTTTT; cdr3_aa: CASSQELGANTGELFF
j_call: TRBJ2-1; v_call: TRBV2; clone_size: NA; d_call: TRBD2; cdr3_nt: TGTGCCAGCAGTGAATCACAGTTTAGCGGGAGCTCCTACAATGAGCAGTTCTTC; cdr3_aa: CASSESQFSGSSYNEQFF
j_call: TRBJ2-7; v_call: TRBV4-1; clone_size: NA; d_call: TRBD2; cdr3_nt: TGCGCCAGCAGCTTACGGGAGGGCTCCTACGAGCAGTACTTC; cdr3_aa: CASSLREGSYEQYF
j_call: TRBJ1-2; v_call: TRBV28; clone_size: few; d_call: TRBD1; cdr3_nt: TGTGCCAGCAGACCCTCGGGACAGGGGGCAAGTGGCTACACCTTC; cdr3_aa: CASRPSGQGASGYTF
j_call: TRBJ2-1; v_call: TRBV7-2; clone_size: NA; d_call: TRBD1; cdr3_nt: TGTGCCAGCAGCTCGACAGGGGGGTTCAATGAGCAGTTCTTC; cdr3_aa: CASSSTGGFNEQFF
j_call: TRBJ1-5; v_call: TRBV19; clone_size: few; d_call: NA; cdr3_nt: TGTGCCAGTAGTATTAAGGGGACAAATCAGCCCCAGCATTTT; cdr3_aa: CASSIKGTNQPQHF
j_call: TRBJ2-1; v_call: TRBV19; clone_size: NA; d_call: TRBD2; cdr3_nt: TGTGCCAGTAGTACGCGGACTAGCGCCTACAATGAGCAGTTCTTC; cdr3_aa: CASSTRTSAYNEQFF
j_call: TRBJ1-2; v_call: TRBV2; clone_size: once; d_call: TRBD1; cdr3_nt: TGTGCCAGCAGTGAATTGGGGACAGGGGGATATGGCTACACCTTC; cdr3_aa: CASSELGTGGYGYTF
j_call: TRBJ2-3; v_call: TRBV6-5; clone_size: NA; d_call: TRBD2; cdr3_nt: TGTGCCAACGGACTAGCGGGAGACACAGATACGCAGTATTTT; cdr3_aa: CANGLAGDTDTQYF
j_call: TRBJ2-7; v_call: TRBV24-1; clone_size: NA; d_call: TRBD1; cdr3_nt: TGTGCCACCAGTGGGACAGGAGAGGCCTACGAGCAGTACTTC; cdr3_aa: CATSGTGEAYEQYF
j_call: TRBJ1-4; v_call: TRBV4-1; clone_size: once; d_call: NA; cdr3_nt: TGCGCCAGCAGCCAACAGGGAGGATGGGATGAAAAACTGTTTTTT; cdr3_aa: CASSQQGGWDEKLFF
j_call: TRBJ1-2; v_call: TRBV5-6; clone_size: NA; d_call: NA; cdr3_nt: TGTGCCAGCAGCTCCACAGGGAAAGGCTACACCTTC; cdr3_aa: CASSSTGKGYTF